Shown below are 26 T cell receptor beta chains from a single sample sequenced in a study of CD8 T cells in Susac syndrome. The RNA, 0.5 to 1 ug, was put through reverse transcription using random hexamers. TCRdb recomputed calls from the immunoSEQ multiplex PCR reads with MiXCR, one row per CDR3 protein. The data show 160,000 or so distinct CDR3 sequences, approximately 93% seen once. The sequencing sample was made of CD4+ T cells from PBMCs. The receptor set was obtained from a human donor with multiple sclerosis.

This chain links TRBV6-5 with TRBJ2-3, with D unclear. The CDR3 runs 15 residues. The germline V gene has CDR1 MNHEY and CDR2 SVGAGI. Trimming took 0 bases from V and 0 from J, leaving 7 bases between them. The CDR3 DNA reads TGTGCCAGCAGTTACTCGATCCGGAGCACAGATACGCAGTATTTT. Residues: CASSYSIRSTDTQYF.

In this sample, this clonotype turned up once. The rearrangement joins TRBV5-1 to TRBJ1-1; D gene ambiguous. CDR3 length: 15 amino acids. Germline values: CDR1 SGHRS, CDR2 YFSETQ. V gave up 5 bases and J gave up 4 bases, with 18 bases separating them. This chain's CDR3 is CASSEREGTGTEAFF. The CDR3 region has the DNA TGCGCCAGCAGTGAGAGGGAGGGTACCGGCACTGAAGCTTTCTTT.

The V and J genes are TRBV12-3 or TRBV12-4 and TRBJ2-5; 9 bases are a match to TRBD2. The junction had 2 bases not matched to a gene; V was cut back by 5 bases and J by 4 bases. This CDR3 comprises 13 residues. CDR3 protein: CASSPGLAETQYF. The CDR3 DNA sequence: TGTGCCAGCAGTCCGGGACTAGCAGAGACCCAGTACTTC.

This rearrangement joins TRBV28 to TRBJ2-2; tentatively, D is TRBD2 (6 bases). Looked up from germline, CDR1 is MDHEN and CDR2 is SYDVKM. This CDR3 contains 15 residues. Trimming took off 3 bases at V and 1 base at J, with 9 bases between the two ends. The CDR3 DNA sequence: TGTGCCAGCAGTTTCGCTAGCGAGAACACCGGGGAGCTGTTTTTT. Translation gives CASSFASENTGELFF.

This chain joins TRBV6-5 and TRBJ1-1; D uncertain. The V gene's germline CDR1 is MNHEY and CDR2 SVGAGI. This CDR3 spans 14 amino acids. Trimming removed 0 bases at V and 10 bases at J, with 15 bases between. CDR3 loop: CASSYSGPVGSAFF. CDR3 nucleotide sequence: TGTGCCAGCAGTTACTCCGGCCCCGTTGGGTCAGCTTTCTTT.

The genes are TRBV2 and TRBJ2-3; D is tentatively TRBD1 or TRBD2 (5 bases each). The CDR3 has 15 residues. CDR1 and CDR2 (germline): SNHLY, FYNNEI. Trimming removed 4 bases at V and 0 bases at J, with 11 bases between. CDR3 nucleotide sequence: TGTGCCAGCAGTGTGGGACCCGTAAGCACAGATACGCAGTATTTT. Protein sequence: CASSVGPVSTDTQYF.

This clonotype was recorded once. The V call is TRBV3-1, the J call TRBJ1-1; the D is unclear. V was clipped by 6 bases and J by 3 bases, with 11 bases between them. Germline-derived CDR1 and CDR2 are LGHDT and YNNKEL (reference sequence). The CDR3 has 13 amino acids. The CDR3 coding sequence is TGTGCCAGCAGTCCCGGACCAGACACTGAAGCTTTCTTT. As protein: CASSPGPDTEAFF.

The chain joins TRBV20-1 to TRBJ1-2; the D is unclear. This CDR3 spans 13 amino acids. The V end lost 3 bases, the J end lost 3 bases, and 11 bases lay between the germline ends. From germline, CDR1 is DFQATT and CDR2 SNEGSKA (reference sequence). DNA of the CDR3: TGCAGTGCTAGTAGAGGCCTGGACTATGGCTACACCTTC. Translating it yields CSASRGLDYGYTF.

The chain has TRBV5-4 and TRBJ2-7; 15 bases agree with TRBD2. Germline CDR1 SGHNT, CDR2 YYREEE (reference sequence). The V gene end was trimmed by 4 bases and the J gene end by 5 bases; junction bases not matched to a gene: 7. There are 16 residues in the CDR3. The CDR3, as DNA: TGTGCCAGCAGCGGAGGACTAGCGGGAGGGTTAAACGAGCAGTACTTC. As protein: CASSGGLAGGLNEQYF.

The CDR3 spells CASSPLDSGKYEQYF. CDR3 DNA sequence: TGTGCCAGCAGCCCACTTGATAGCGGGAAATACGAGCAGTACTTC. The V gene is TRBV6-5, the J gene TRBJ2-7, with TRBD2 matching over 8 bases. With V trimmed by 6 bases and J by 4 bases, 11 bases remained unmatched. Looked up from germline, CDR1 is MNHEY and CDR2 is SVGAGI. The CDR3 covers 15 residues.

The chain joins TRBV10-1 to TRBJ2-5; no firm D call. Trimming pared 4 bases from V and 2 bases from J, leaving 8 bases between. CDR1 WNHNN and CDR2 SYGVQD come from the germline V gene (reference sequence). CDR3 length: 13 residues. This CDR3 is CASSGMGQETQYF. The DNA for the CDR3 is TGCGCCAGCAGTGGGATGGGACAAGAGACCCAGTACTTC.

This chain joins TRBV6-6 and TRBJ1-5; D is ambiguous. CDR1 MNHNY and CDR2 SVGAGI come from the germline V gene (reference sequence). V shed 0 bases and J shed 5 bases, with 8 bases lying between them. CDR3 length: 14 amino acids. This CDR3 is CASSYSAGYQPQHF. The CDR3 DNA follows: TGTGCCAGCAGTTACTCCGCGGGATATCAGCCCCAGCATTTT.

V gene TRBV6-2 or TRBV6-3 combines with J gene TRBJ2-3; D is perhaps TRBD1 (6 bases). CDR1 is MNHEY and CDR2 is SVGEGT in the germline V gene. The CDR3 has 17 amino acids. Trimming took off 0 bases at V and 2 bases at J, with 15 bases between the two ends. CDR3 protein: CASSYSLGTLPTDTQYF. Here the CDR3 DNA reads TGTGCCAGCAGTTACTCCCTCGGGACACTACCCACAGATACGCAGTATTTT.

The chain carries TRBV12-3 or TRBV12-4 and TRBJ2-7, with 8 bases fitting TRBD1. The CDR3 extends over 13 amino acids. The ends lost 7 bases at V and 5 bases at J; junction bases unmatched: 7. CDR3 sequence: CASTMTGVHEQYF. The CDR3 DNA sequence: TGTGCCAGCACCATGACAGGGGTCCACGAGCAGTACTTC.

The chain employs TRBV19 and TRBJ1-5; D unclear. CDR3 length equals 15 residues. CDR1 and CDR2 from the germline V gene are LNHDA and SQIVND (reference sequence). The V end was cut by 3 bases, the J end by 1 base, with 10 bases between. The CDR3 loop reads CASSISRLSNQPQHF. The CDR3 DNA reads as TGTGCCAGTAGTATCTCCAGGCTGAGCAATCAGCCCCAGCATTTT.

CDR3 in DNA: TGTGCCAGCAGTCCCCAAGTTGAGCAGTTCTTC. This gives the protein CASSPQVEQFF. The rearrangement uses TRBV2 and TRBJ2-1; D call uncertain. V was clipped by 5 bases and J by 9 bases, with 8 bases between them. The CDR3 has 11 residues. CDR1 is SNHLY and CDR2 is FYNNEI in the germline V gene.

The chain uses TRBV7-6 and TRBJ1-1; 8 bases are shared with TRBD1. CDR1 is SGHVS, CDR2 FNYEAQ, per germline. CDR3 length: 16 amino acids. J was trimmed by 4 bases and V by 5 bases; bases with no gene match: 12. The DNA of the CDR3 is TGTGCCAGCAGCCCGTCGTACAGGGGGAGGAGCACTGAAGCTTTCTTT. It yields the protein CASSPSYRGRSTEAFF.

The chain recombines TRBV5-1 with TRBJ2-3; 8 bases map to TRBD1. Per germline, CDR1 SGHRS and CDR2 YFSETQ. The J segment lost 4 bases and the V segment lost 4 bases, leaving 5 bases of the junction unmatched. This CDR3 is built from 14 residues. This CDR3 is CASSGQGWADTQYF. The DNA for the CDR3 is TGCGCCAGCAGCGGACAGGGTTGGGCAGATACGCAGTATTTT.

The genes are TRBV15 and TRBJ2-1, with 7 bases matching TRBD1. CDR1 and CDR2 (germline): LNHNV, YYDKDF (reference sequence). J was trimmed by 9 bases and V by 4 bases; bases with no gene match: 3. This CDR3 is built from 12 residues. In DNA, the CDR3 is TGTGCCACCAGCATCTGGGACAGTGAGCAGTTCTTC. Amino acid sequence: CATSIWDSEQFF.

The V and J genes are TRBV7-2 and TRBJ2-7; 8 bases match TRBD2. V lost 5 bases and J lost 6; bases outside the gene matches: 6. This CDR3 comprises 13 residues. Germline V gene sequence: CDR1 SGHTA, CDR2 FQGNSA. The DNA of the CDR3 is TGTGCCAGCAGCAACCATCTAGCGGGCGAGCAGTACTTC. This translates into CASSNHLAGEQYF.

This clonotype was counted only a few times. This chain connects TRBV6-1 to TRBJ2-7; D unclear. This CDR3 is 11 amino acids long. From germline, CDR1 is MNHNS and CDR2 SASEGT. Trimming shortened V by 7 bases and J by 2 bases, and 6 bases separated the two germline ends. CDR3 in amino acids: CASTDTYEQYF. The CDR3 nucleotides are TGTGCCAGCACGGATACCTACGAGCAGTACTTC.

The rearrangement uses TRBV2 and TRBJ2-7; D is perhaps TRBD2 (6 bases). V was trimmed by 7 bases and J by 4 bases, leaving 14 bases between them. The germline CDR1 and CDR2 sequences are SNHLY and FYNNEI. This CDR3 region has 13 residues. The CDR3 region has the DNA TGTGCCAGCATGCGGGACTTTCAGTACGAGCAGTACTTC. Protein product: CASMRDFQYEQYF.

The rearrangement joins TRBV7-9 to TRBJ2-4, with D tentatively TRBD2 (6 bases). This CDR3 contains 13 residues. V was clipped by 5 bases and J by 6 bases, with 11 bases between them. Germline V gene data show CDR1 as SEHNR and CDR2 as FQNEAQ (reference sequence). This CDR3 is CASSRGLPNIQYF. The CDR3 nucleotides are TGTGCCAGCAGCCGGGGACTCCCAAACATTCAGTACTTC.

The chain carries TRBV7-9 and TRBJ1-5; D is unresolved. V lost 5 bases to trimming and J lost 2 bases, with 16 bases between them. The germline V gene has CDR1 SEHNR and CDR2 FQNEAQ (reference sequence). This CDR3 is built from 16 residues. Here the CDR3 DNA reads TGTGCCAGCAGCCCCGGGCGAGGGCCGGGCAATCAGCCCCAGCATTTT. This encodes CASSPGRGPGNQPQHF.

The chain recombines TRBV30 with TRBJ2-5; the D is unclear. This CDR3 is built from 12 residues. Between the trimmed V and J ends, which lost 1 base and 5 bases, there was a span of 8 bases. The germline V gene has CDR1 GTSNPN and CDR2 SVGIG (reference sequence). The CDR3 here is CAWSAFGETQYF. CDR3 DNA sequence: TGTGCCTGGAGTGCGTTTGGGGAGACCCAGTACTTC.

Written as DNA, the CDR3 is TGTGCCAGCAGGTCTGAGCAGGGACATACTGAAGCTTTCTTT. This translates into CASRSEQGHTEAFF. V is TRBV2 and J is TRBJ1-1; D possibly corresponds to TRBD1 (6 bases). V was shortened by 6 bases and J by 5 bases, with 16 bases between the two germline ends. The CDR3 runs 14 residues. Germline loops: CDR1 SNHLY, CDR2 FYNNEI. Full variable domain (rest looked up from reference TRBV2 and TRBJ1-1): EPEVTQTPSHQVTQMGQEVILRCVPISNHLYFYWYRQILGQKVEFLVSFYNNEISEKSEIFDDQFSVERPDGSNFTLKIRSTKLEDSAMYFCASRSEQGHTEAFFGQGTRLTVV.